A single sample gave rise to the 29 T cell receptor beta chains below, sequenced in a study of CD4 T cell repertoires in COVID-19. The protocol was immunoSEQ multiplex PCR, while the TCRdb copy is restricted to in-frame clones and leaves out a portion. The sample includes around 25,000 clones, over 90% seen only once; the top ten take 0.65% to 0.8%. Sequencing was done directly on freshly isolated, uncultured memory T cells. Specimen: circulating follicular helper CD4+ T cells (cTfh) from blood, collected before the COVID-19 pandemic. These receptors originate from a human donor who had COVID-19.

The chain uses TRBV5-6 and TRBJ2-3, with 7 bases lining up with TRBD2. V shed 4 bases and J 5 bases; nucleotides not matched to a gene: 13. This CDR3 has 16 amino acids. Germline V gene lookup returns CDR1 SGHDT and CDR2 YYEEEE. CDR3 bases: TGTGCCAGCAGCCAGACCTCCGGGACTACCCAAGATACGCAGTATTTT. It yields the protein CASSQTSGTTQDTQYF.

The table lists this clone with a count of one. This chain connects TRBV6-1 to TRBJ2-1, with 10 bases lining up with TRBD1. The germline CDR1 and CDR2 sequences are MNHNS and SASEGT. V trimming: 5 bases; J trimming: 6 bases; junction bases outside the gene matches: 4. The CDR3 runs to 14 residues. The CDR3 region has the DNA TGTGCCAGCAGTCGACAGGGGGCCCCCAATGAGCAGTTCTTC. Translated: CASSRQGAPNEQFF.

The genes are TRBV9 and TRBJ1-4; 8 bases are shared with TRBD1. Germline loops: CDR1 SGDLS, CDR2 YYNGEE. Trimming removed 4 bases from V and 5 bases from J; junction bases left unmatched: 7. There are 15 residues in the CDR3. CDR3 amino acids: CASSTRTGKNEKLFF. As DNA, the CDR3 is TGTGCCAGCAGCACGCGGACAGGGAAAAATGAAAAACTGTTTTTT.

The chain employs TRBV5-1 and TRBJ2-7; TRBD1 aligns across 7 bases. J gave up 4 bases and V 4 bases, and 11 bases lay outside the gene matches. Germline V lookup: CDR1 SGHRS, CDR2 YFSETQ. The CDR3 loop spans 15 amino acids. CDR3 amino acids: CASSPGTARGYEQYF. For the CDR3, the DNA is TGCGCCAGCAGCCCCGGGACAGCCCGAGGATACGAGCAGTACTTC.

Written as DNA, the CDR3 is TGTGCCAGCAGTGCTAGGACAGCGAACACTGAAGCTTTCTTT. Protein product: CASSARTANTEAFF. The chain joins TRBV25-1 to TRBJ1-1; maybe TRBD1 (6 bases). The length of the CDR3 is 14 residues. Trimming removed 4 bases at V and 1 base at J, with 10 bases between. Germline CDR1 reads MGHDK; CDR2 reads SYGVNS.

The rearrangement joins TRBV20-1 to TRBJ1-2, with no clear D. This CDR3 is 11 amino acids long. The V gene lost 0 bases and the J gene lost 4 bases, with 3 bases spanning the gap. CDR1 DFQATT and CDR2 SNEGSKA come from the germline V gene (reference sequence). The CDR3 bases are TGCAGTGCTAGAGAGCGCTATGGCTACACCTTC. It codes for CSARERYGYTF.

This clone turned up a few times. This chain joins TRBV5-4 and TRBJ2-1; D is perhaps TRBD2 (6 bases). The CDR3 spans 18 residues. CDR1 and CDR2 (germline): SGHNT, YYREEE (reference sequence). The germline V and J ends were trimmed by 0 bases and 2 bases, with 18 bases remaining between them. This CDR3 reads CASSLEGWRGRAYNEQFF. The CDR3 region has the DNA TGTGCCAGCAGCTTGGAAGGTTGGCGGGGAAGAGCCTACAATGAGCAGTTCTTC.

V and J are TRBV19 and TRBJ2-3, with 14 bases lining up with TRBD2. From germline, CDR1 is LNHDA and CDR2 SQIVND (reference sequence). The CDR3 loop spans 18 amino acids. Trimming at V came to 2 bases and at J to 3 bases, leaving 7 bases not matched to a gene. The CDR3 loop reads CASSIKTSGRAGTDTQYF. The CDR3 coding sequence is TGTGCCAGTAGTATAAAGACTAGCGGGAGGGCCGGAACAGATACGCAGTATTTT.

The V and J genes are TRBV7-9 and TRBJ1-4, with D perhaps TRBD1 (5 bases). The V gene's germline CDR1 is SEHNR and CDR2 FQNEAQ (reference sequence). Between the trimmed V and J ends, which lost 3 bases and 14 bases, there was a span of 16 bases. There are 13 residues in the CDR3. CDR3 in amino acids: CASSLGVGGNLFF. CDR3 in DNA: TGTGCCAGCAGCTTGGGGGTTGGAGGGAATCTGTTTTTT.

The V and J genes are TRBV5-1 and TRBJ2-1, with TRBD1 identical over 7 bases. Trimming removed 3 bases from V and 8 bases from J; junction bases left unmatched: 5. The CDR3 length is 13 residues. Germline CDR1 SGHRS, CDR2 YFSETQ. The CDR3 nucleotides read TGCGCCAGCAGCTGGGGACAGAAGGATGAGCAGTTCTTC. Translating gives CASSWGQKDEQFF.

The rearrangement links TRBV19 to TRBJ2-6, with D possibly matching TRBD1 (6 bases). In germline, CDR1 is LNHDA, CDR2 SQIVND (reference sequence). The ends were cut back, 4 bases at V and 0 bases at J, with 16 bases in the middle. This CDR3 spans 18 amino acids. CDR3 nucleotide sequence: TGTGCCAGTAGTACCCGGCAGGGGATAGACTCTGGGGCCAACGTCCTGACTTTC. It is translated as CASSTRQGIDSGANVLTF.

This chain joins TRBV6-1 and TRBJ1-1; 8 bases agree with TRBD1. The CDR3 extends over 14 amino acids. Germline assignment: CDR1 MNHNS and CDR2 SASEGT. V shed 6 bases, J shed 1 base, and the junction held 4 bases outside the gene matches. CDR3 sequence reads: CASRVTGANTEAFF. The CDR3, as DNA: TGTGCCAGCAGGGTGACAGGGGCGAACACTGAAGCTTTCTTT.

This clone is a singleton in its sample. The chain recombines TRBV11-3 with TRBJ2-5, with a weak D call TRBD1 (6 bases). The V end was cut by 1 base, the J end by 2 bases, with 14 bases between. The CDR3 has 16 residues. Germline assignment: CDR1 SGHNT and CDR2 YENEEA. The CDR3: CASSLGQQGIQETQYF. CDR3 DNA sequence: TGTGCCAGCAGCTTAGGTCAACAGGGCATACAAGAGACCCAGTACTTC.

V gene TRBV18 combines with J gene TRBJ2-3; possible D gene TRBD1, 5 bases. The CDR3 totals 16 residues. Germline loops: CDR1 KGHSH, CDR2 LQKENI. V dropped 5 bases and J dropped 0 bases, with 15 bases sitting between them. CDR3 region: CASSTRTRLSTDTQYF. The CDR3 coding sequence is TGTGCCAGCTCAACAAGGACAAGGTTAAGCACAGATACGCAGTATTTT.

The chain couples TRBV5-4 to TRBJ2-1; 10 positions agree with TRBD2. Unmatched junction bases numbered 14, after V lost 4 bases and J lost 10 bases. Germline CDR1 is SGHNT and CDR2 is YYREEE (reference sequence). CDR3 length: 16 residues. CDR3: CASSKASGGGIWEQFF. The CDR3 nucleotides read TGTGCCAGCAGCAAGGCGAGCGGGGGGGGGATTTGGGAGCAGTTCTTC.

This chain connects TRBV19 to TRBJ1-4; D ambiguous. There are 14 residues in the CDR3. V lost 10 bases and J lost 4, with 16 bases in between. From germline, CDR1 is LNHDA and CDR2 SQIVND (reference sequence). The CDR3 bases are TGTGCCACCCAGAAGCGCGCGAGTAATGAAAAACTGTTTTTT. Its translation is CATQKRASNEKLFF.

This rearrangement joins TRBV28 to TRBJ2-5; 10 bases are a match to TRBD1. J was trimmed by 5 bases and V by 5 bases; bases with no gene match: 2. CDR3 length equals 13 residues. CDR1 is MDHEN, CDR2 SYDVKM, per germline. The CDR3 DNA reads TGTGCCAGCAGTCGGGACAGGGGTGAGACCCAGTACTTC. Protein: CASSRDRGETQYF.

The gene calls are TRBV6-1 and TRBJ2-2; TRBD1 matches at 7 bases. This CDR3 comprises 14 residues. The V gene's germline CDR1 is MNHNS and CDR2 SASEGT. Trimming took 8 bases from V and 2 from J; bases not matched to a gene: 5. The CDR3 protein is CASRDRGNTGELFF. The CDR3 DNA follows: TGTGCCAGCCGGGACAGAGGAAACACCGGGGAGCTGTTTTTT.

The chain recombines TRBV2 with TRBJ2-2; D possibly corresponds to TRBD1 (5 bases). This CDR3 region has 17 residues. Germline CDR1 SNHLY, CDR2 FYNNEI. V lost 1 base and J 0 bases, leaving 12 bases between the germline ends. CDR3: CASSEGTGRANTGELFF. The DNA for the CDR3 is TGTGCCAGCAGTGAAGGAACGGGCAGGGCGAACACCGGGGAGCTGTTTTTT.

This clone has a single count. The chain couples TRBV6-1 to TRBJ1-2; D gene unclear. Between the trimmed V and J ends, which lost 5 bases and 8 bases, there was a span of 9 bases. The CDR3 totals 11 residues. Germline CDR1 is MNHNS and CDR2 is SASEGT. CDR3 nucleotide sequence: TGTGCCAGCAGTTACGAGGGCGGCTACACCTTC. This codes for CASSYEGGYTF.

This clone showed up just a few times. The chain uses TRBV7-2 and TRBJ1-5; D gene ambiguous. There are 13 residues in the CDR3. Trimming left V 2 bases short and J 6 bases short, with 8 bases between. Germline values: CDR1 SGHTA, CDR2 FQGNSA. CDR3 DNA: TGTGCCAGCAGCTTAACAGACGGTCAGCCCCAGCATTTT. Translation: CASSLTDGQPQHF.

The chain employs TRBV19 and TRBJ1-5, with 9 bases aligning to TRBD1. Losses at the gene ends were 6 bases for V and 4 bases for J; bases not matched to a gene: 7. The CDR3 is 15 residues long. The germline V gene has CDR1 LNHDA and CDR2 SQIVND (reference sequence). The CDR3 spells CASRGGQGGNQPQHF. As DNA, the CDR3 is TGTGCCAGTAGGGGGGGACAGGGAGGAAATCAGCCCCAGCATTTT. Full variable domain (missing parts from reference TRBV19 and TRBJ1-5): DGGITQSPKYLFRKEGQNVTLSCEQNLNHDAMYWYRQDPGQGLRLIYYSQIVNDFQKGDIAEGYSVSREKKESFPLTVTSAQKNPTAFYLCASRGGQGGNQPQHFGDGTRLSIL.

The V and J genes are TRBV11-2 and TRBJ1-2; D remains ambiguous. Germline values: CDR1 SGHAT, CDR2 FQNNGV. Trimming removed 0 bases from V and 7 bases from J, with 12 bases in between. The CDR3 length is 14 residues. In DNA, the CDR3 is TGTGCCAGCAGCTTAGATTCCGCGGCTTCTGGCTACACCTTC. This gives the protein CASSLDSAASGYTF.

V gene TRBV28 combines with J gene TRBJ1-2, with a possible D match to TRBD1 (6 bases). The V end lost 5 bases, the J end lost 2 bases, and 12 bases lay between the germline ends. The CDR3 runs to 14 residues. Germline V gene data show CDR1 as MDHEN and CDR2 as SYDVKM. CDR3 region: CASSAAGANYGYTF. CDR3 nucleotide sequence: TGTGCCAGCAGTGCCGCGGGGGCGAACTATGGCTACACCTTC.

The chain joins TRBV19 to TRBJ2-3; perhaps TRBD1 as D (5 bases). CDR1 and CDR2 (germline): LNHDA, SQIVND (reference sequence). V was clipped by 7 bases and J by 6 bases, with 11 bases between them. CDR3 length: 12 residues. The CDR3 nucleotides read TGTGCCAGTATCGATAGGGGTGATACGCAGTATTTT. Its translation: CASIDRGDTQYF.

The chain carries TRBV6-5 and TRBJ2-2, with D tentatively TRBD1 (5 bases). CDR1 and CDR2 (germline): MNHEY, SVGAGI. Trimming left V 6 bases short and J 1 base short, with 12 bases between. There are 15 residues in the CDR3. In DNA form, the CDR3 reads TGTGCCAGCAGATTACAGGCGATGAACACCGGGGAGCTGTTTTTT. Encoded protein: CASRLQAMNTGELFF.

This chain connects TRBV7-2 to TRBJ2-7; no firm D call. V was cut by 2 bases and J by 2 bases, with 10 bases left in between. Looked up from germline, CDR1 is SGHTA and CDR2 is FQGNSA. This CDR3 has 14 amino acids. In DNA, the CDR3 is TGTGCCAGCAGCTTATCTAGGAAGGCCTACGAGCAGTACTTC. Protein product: CASSLSRKAYEQYF.

J is TRBJ1-2 and V is TRBV19; D possibly corresponds to TRBD1 (5 bases). Germline CDR1 reads LNHDA; CDR2 reads SQIVND (reference sequence). This CDR3 has 14 amino acids. The ends were cut back, 3 bases at V and 8 bases at J, with 16 bases in the middle. DNA for the CDR3: TGTGCCAGTAGTATGGGGCCCAGGGCAGAGGGCTACACCTTC. It yields the protein CASSMGPRAEGYTF.

The chain uses TRBV4-2 and TRBJ1-4; no definite D call. V was clipped by 4 bases and J by 3 bases, with 15 bases between them. The CDR3 extends over 16 amino acids. Looked up from germline, CDR1 is LGHNA and CDR2 is YNFKEQ. This CDR3 is CASSLDGRAANEKLFF. The CDR3 DNA reads as TGTGCCAGCAGCCTAGATGGGAGGGCGGCTAATGAAAAACTGTTTTTT.